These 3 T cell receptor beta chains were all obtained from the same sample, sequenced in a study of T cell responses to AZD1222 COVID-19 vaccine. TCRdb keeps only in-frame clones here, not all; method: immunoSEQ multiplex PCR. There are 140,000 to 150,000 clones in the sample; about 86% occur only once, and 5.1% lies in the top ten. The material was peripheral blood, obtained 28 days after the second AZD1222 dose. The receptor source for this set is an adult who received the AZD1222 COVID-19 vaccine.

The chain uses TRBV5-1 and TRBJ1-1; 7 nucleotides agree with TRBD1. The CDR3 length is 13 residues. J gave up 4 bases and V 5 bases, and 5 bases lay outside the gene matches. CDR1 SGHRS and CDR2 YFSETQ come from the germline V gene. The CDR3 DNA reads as TGCGCCAGCAGTTATCAGGGGGGCACTGAAGCTTTCTTT. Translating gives CASSYQGGTEAFF.

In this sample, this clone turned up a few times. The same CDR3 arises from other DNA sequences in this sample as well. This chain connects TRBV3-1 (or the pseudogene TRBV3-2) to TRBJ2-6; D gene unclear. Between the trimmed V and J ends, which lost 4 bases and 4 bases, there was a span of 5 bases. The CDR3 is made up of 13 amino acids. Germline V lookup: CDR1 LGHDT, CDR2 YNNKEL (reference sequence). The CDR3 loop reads CASSPPGANVLTF. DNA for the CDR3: TGTGCCAGCAGCCCGCCAGGGGCCAACGTCCTGACTTTC.

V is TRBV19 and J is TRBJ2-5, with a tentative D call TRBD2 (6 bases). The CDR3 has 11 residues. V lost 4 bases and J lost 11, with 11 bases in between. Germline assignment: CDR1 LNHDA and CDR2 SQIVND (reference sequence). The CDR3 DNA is TGTGCCAGTAGTAGTGCTAGCGAACAGTACTTC. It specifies CASSSASEQYF.